A single sample is the source of the 8 T cell receptor beta chains below, sequenced in a study of blood T cells in healthy people across ages. Sample-barcoded 5' priming and a J-beta primer mix drove a second PCR of about 7 to 12 cycles. TCRdb used MiXCR to reprocess the 5' RACE reads, holding one entry per CDR3 protein. The sample carries about 1.4 million distinct CDR3 sequences, approximately 59% recorded once. The sample was blood. The receptors stem from a man aged 18-30 years in good health.

This chain connects TRBV5-1 to TRBJ2-3, with a weak D call TRBD2 (6 bases). This CDR3 is built from 18 residues. Trimming removed 4 bases from V and 3 bases from J, with 24 bases in between. The germline gives CDR1 SGHRS, CDR2 YFSETQ. In nucleotides, the CDR3 is TGCGCCAGCAGCCCCTATGGCGTGGCGGGGAAAAAAACAGATACGCAGTATTTT. The encoded protein is CASSPYGVAGKKTDTQYF.

The rearrangement uses TRBV10-3 and TRBJ2-1; 7 bases line up with TRBD1. V trimming: 2 bases; J trimming: 5 bases; junction bases outside the gene matches: 9. The germline V gene encodes CDR1 ENHRY and CDR2 SYGVKD. The CDR3 is 16 amino acids. The CDR3 sequence is CAISEVGQESDNEQFF. As DNA, the CDR3 is TGTGCCATCAGTGAGGTCGGACAGGAATCTGACAATGAGCAGTTCTTC.

This clonotype was observed a single time. This rearrangement joins TRBV5-5 to TRBJ2-7, with 8 bases fitting TRBD2. This CDR3 spans 15 amino acids. The germline CDR1 and CDR2 sequences are SGHKS and YYEKEE (reference sequence). Unmatched junction bases numbered 3, after V lost 0 bases and J lost 1 base. In nucleotides, the CDR3 is TGTGCCAGCAGCTTGGACCTAGCGGGTTCCTACGAGCAGTACTTC. Amino acid sequence: CASSLDLAGSYEQYF.

CDR3 sequence (DNA): TGCGCCAGCAGCCAAGATCGACAGGTTAGCACAGATACGCAGTATTTT. It encodes CASSQDRQVSTDTQYF. V usage is TRBV4-3 and J usage is TRBJ2-3; possibly TRBD1 for D (6 bases). The germline gives CDR1 LGHNA, CDR2 YSLEER. This CDR3 is 16 amino acids long. The ends were cut back, 0 bases at V and 0 bases at J, with 10 bases in the middle.

This clonotype was found once. The genes are TRBV20-1 and TRBJ2-7; 7 nucleotides align to TRBD2. TRBJ2-5 matches the DNA end more closely, so the J call is doubtful. From germline, CDR1 is DFQATT and CDR2 SNEGSKA (reference sequence). This CDR3 spans 14 amino acids. The CDR3 sequence: CSAPSGGRLKTQYF. In nucleotides, the CDR3 is TGCAGTGCTCCCTCGGGAGGAAGGTTGAAGACCCAGTACTTC.

This clonotype was recorded many times. A read error may account for a junction end that differs from germline. The chain carries TRBV7-9 and TRBJ2-5; 9 nucleotides match TRBD2. CDR1 and CDR2 (germline): SEHNR, FQNEAQ (reference sequence). The CDR3 contains 13 residues. The CDR3 is CASSLAGTETQYF. The CDR3, as DNA: TGTGCCAGCAGCCTAGCGGGGACTGAGACCCAGTACTTC.

The chain combines TRBV29-1 with TRBJ2-6; D is ambiguous. This CDR3 contains 15 residues. Germline V gene lookup returns CDR1 SQVTM and CDR2 ANQGSEA. CDR3 in DNA: TGCTGCTGTGCCCTCACAGACTCTGGGGCCAACGTCCTGACTTTC. Translated: CCCALTDSGANVLTF.

The chain links TRBV4-1 to TRBJ1-3; 11 bases line up with TRBD1. The CDR3 totals 19 residues. V dropped 0 bases and J dropped 2; count of bases not matched to a gene: 9. Germline V gene sequence: CDR1 MGHRA, CDR2 YSYEKL. CDR3 nucleotide sequence: TGCGCCAGCAGCCAAGATTACGGCGGGACAGGGGGTACTGGAAACACCATATATTTT. Translation: CASSQDYGGTGGTGNTIYF.